These 18 T cell receptor beta chains were sequenced from one sample in a study of blood T cells in healthy people across ages. Sample-barcoded 5' priming and a J-beta primer mix drove a second PCR of roughly 7 to 11 cycles. TCRdb re-derived calls from the 5' RACE reads in MiXCR, one entry per CDR3 protein. The table includes about 1,400,000 distinct CDR3 sequences, approximately 38% detected once. The specimen was blood. These receptors originate from a woman younger than 35 in good health.

J is TRBJ2-1 and V is TRBV7-2; tentative D call: TRBD1 (5 bases). The end of the DNA fits TRBJ2-7 better, so the J call may be wrong. The CDR3 loop spans 19 amino acids. The germline V gene has CDR1 SGHTA and CDR2 FQGNSA. This CDR3 is CASSLAGWGYQSSYNEQYF. The CDR3 DNA follows: TGTGCCAGCAGCTTAGCGGGCTGGGGCTACCAGAGCTCCTACAATGAGCAGTACTTC.

This rearrangement joins TRBV4-1 to TRBJ2-1; no definite D call. This CDR3 is built from 16 residues. Germline V gene lookup returns CDR1 MGHRA and CDR2 YSYEKL. Trimming cost V 0 bases and J 2 bases, with 11 bases left between them. The DNA for the CDR3 is TGCGCCAGCAGCCAAGATGCGGTGAACCCCTACAATGAGCAGTTCTTC. Encoded protein: CASSQDAVNPYNEQFF.

The sample holds a few counts of this clonotype. A much larger clone differs from this one at a single base, so this may be a read error. The V gene is TRBV29-1, the J gene TRBJ2-1; D call uncertain. CDR1 is SQVTM, CDR2 ANQGSEA, per germline. This CDR3 is built from 14 residues. The germline V and J ends were trimmed by 6 bases and 13 bases, with 25 bases remaining between them. CDR3 sequence (DNA): TGCAGCGTGACCTCAGCTAGTCACGGAGAGACCCAGTTCTTC. Protein: CSVTSASHGETQFF.

The chain carries TRBV27 and TRBJ1-5; possible D gene TRBD1, 5 bases. The CDR3 is made up of 12 amino acids. Germline CDR1 is MNHEY and CDR2 is SMNVEV (reference sequence). Trimming stripped 8 bases from V and 5 bases from J, with 10 bases between. The CDR3 DNA follows: TGTGCCAGCCGGGACGGATATCAGCCCCAGCATTTT. This gives the protein CASRDGYQPQHF.

This clonotype showed up just a few times. The chain uses TRBV20-1 and TRBJ1-5, with unresolved D. Germline values: CDR1 DFQATT, CDR2 SNEGSKA (reference sequence). The CDR3 has 14 residues. V lost 0 bases and J lost 6, with 12 bases in between. This chain's CDR3 is CSARDLGLGQPQHF. CDR3 bases: TGCAGTGCTAGAGATCTGGGGTTAGGTCAGCCCCAGCATTTT.

This chain uses TRBV12-5 with TRBJ2-1; 7 nucleotides align to TRBD2. Trimming took 3 bases from V and 2 from J; bases not matched to a gene: 4. The CDR3 is made up of 15 amino acids. Germline V lookup: CDR1 LGHNT, CDR2 FRNRAP. The CDR3 DNA reads TGTGCTAGTGGTTTAATTGCGGGAGCCTACAATGAGCAGTTCTTC. Encoded protein: CASGLIAGAYNEQFF.

This rearrangement joins TRBV4-1 to TRBJ2-3; possible D gene TRBD1, 7 bases. The CDR3 extends over 15 amino acids. The V gene's germline CDR1 is MGHRA and CDR2 YSYEKL. V was trimmed by 1 base and J by 5 bases, leaving 13 bases between them. DNA for the CDR3: TGCGCCAGCAGCCAAGTTGTTCAGGGGGGAGATACGCAGTATTTT. This encodes CASSQVVQGGDTQYF.

This clonotype was recorded a few times. The V and J genes are TRBV4-1 and TRBJ1-2, with a possible D match to TRBD1 (5 bases). The length of the CDR3 is 14 residues. Per germline, CDR1 MGHRA and CDR2 YSYEKL. The V end lost 2 bases, the J end lost 6 bases, and 13 bases lay between the germline ends. The CDR3 region is CASSQRGELNGYTF. CDR3 in DNA: TGCGCCAGCAGCCAAAGAGGGGAGCTGAATGGCTACACCTTC.

Concerning this clonotype: A read error may account for a junction end that differs from germline. The chain is built from TRBV15 and TRBJ2-3; TRBD2 agrees at 14 bases. This CDR3 has 18 residues. Germline V gene lookup returns CDR1 LNHNV and CDR2 YYDKDF (reference sequence). The CDR3 loop reads CATSRSRLAGGPSETQYF. CDR3 in DNA: TGTGCCACCAGCAGATCGAGACTAGCGGGAGGGCCTTCAGAGACGCAGTATTTT.

Concerning this clonotype itself: A single base separates this from a much larger clone, so it may be a read error. The genes are TRBV30 and TRBJ2-1; maybe TRBD2 (5 bases). The CDR3 has 14 amino acids. Germline CDR1 is GTSNPN and CDR2 is SVGIG (reference sequence). V lost 2 bases to trimming and J lost 10 bases, with 18 bases between them. The CDR3 loop reads CAWSQDSVSYEQFF. CDR3 nucleotides: TGTGCCTGGAGTCAGGACTCGGTTTCCTACGAGCAGTTCTTC.

This clonotype was counted only a few times. The chain joins TRBV27 to TRBJ2-1; D not resolved. CDR1 and CDR2 from the germline V gene are MNHEY and SMNVEV (reference sequence). The CDR3 runs 16 residues. The V end lost 3 bases, the J end lost 1 base, and 13 bases lay between the germline ends. In nucleotides, the CDR3 is TGTGCCAGCAGTTTGCACCTCCCTGAGTCCTACAATGAGCAGTTCTTC. It is translated as CASSLHLPESYNEQFF.

J is TRBJ1-1 and V is TRBV6-5; D call uncertain. Germline values: CDR1 MNHEY, CDR2 SVGAGI. The ends were cut back, 0 bases at V and 0 bases at J, with 8 bases in the middle. The CDR3 has 15 residues. CDR3: CASSYSRTLNTEAFF. CDR3 nucleotides: TGTGCCAGCAGTTACTCTCGCACTCTGAACACTGAAGCTTTCTTT.

V and J are TRBV3-1 and TRBJ2-2, with a weak D call TRBD2 (5 bases). Deletions cut 0 bases from V and 15 bases from J, with 14 bases between. The CDR3 spans 13 residues. CDR1 LGHDT and CDR2 YNNKEL come from the germline V gene (reference sequence). The CDR3 reads CASSQETAAGVFF. DNA for the CDR3: TGTGCCAGCAGCCAAGAGACGGCCGCGGGTGTGTTTTTT.

This chain uses TRBV7-8 with TRBJ1-4; D perhaps matches TRBD1 (6 bases). V lost 5 bases to trimming and J lost 10 bases, with 17 bases between them. Germline V CDR1 and CDR2: SGHVS, FQNEAQ. This CDR3 is built from 14 residues. The CDR3, as DNA: TGTGCCAGCAGCAAGGGGGGGAGGGGGGTAAAACTGTTTTTT. Translated, it gives CASSKGGRGVKLFF.

The chain carries TRBV28 and TRBJ1-5; D may be TRBD1 (5 bases). Between the trimmed V and J ends, which lost 7 bases and 2 bases, there was a span of 15 bases. The germline V gene has CDR1 MDHEN and CDR2 SYDVKM. The CDR3 totals 15 residues. The CDR3 DNA sequence: TGTGCCAGCACCCCGGGGGGTCGGGGCAATCAGCCCCAGCATTTT. Translating it yields CASTPGGRGNQPQHF.

Notes on this clonotype: A junction boundary mismatches the germline segment, possibly from a read error. This chain connects TRBV11-2 to TRBJ2-5; a weak D match, TRBD2 (5 bases). The CDR3 sequence is 18 residues long. Germline assignment: CDR1 SGHAT and CDR2 FQNNGV. The CDR3 reads CASNLDPLGLQGKETQYF. CDR3 nucleotide sequence: TGTGCCAGCAACTTAGATCCACTCGGACTGCAAGGGAAAGAGACCCAGTACTTC.

The chain joins TRBV7-9 to TRBJ2-4; perhaps TRBD2 as D (5 bases). The end of the DNA aligns better with TRBJ2-7, so the J call may be wrong. This CDR3 region has 16 residues. Germline V gives CDR1 SEHNR, CDR2 FQNEAQ (reference sequence). The chain's CDR3 is CASSLGVRQVEDEQYF. In DNA form, the CDR3 reads TGTGCCAGCAGCTTAGGAGTTAGGCAGGTGGAGGACGAGCAGTACTTC.

The chain joins TRBV11-1 to TRBJ2-7; 7 positions match TRBD1. V was pared by 3 bases and J by 5 bases, with 1 base of the junction left unmatched. Germline CDR1 is SGHAT and CDR2 is FQDESV (reference sequence). This CDR3 has 12 amino acids. The CDR3 protein is CASSFGTDEQYF. CDR3 coding DNA: TGTGCCAGCAGCTTCGGGACAGACGAGCAGTACTTC.